This TCR beta chain was obtained from a study of cytomegalovirus exposure and HLA in healthy donors. Study-level points and caveats: Fewer N-insertions (relative to the approximately 670-donor mean) were reportedly seen in an Asian-associated ancestry cluster in a later analysis. It was reportedly the case that the classifier diagnosed cytomegalovirus status with high specificity and sensitivity.

The PCR had 60 Vbeta and 13 Jbeta primers. Original processing notes: In a later analysis, of tens of millions of unique beta chains, approximately 10 million appeared in at least two donors. Using immunoSEQ multiplex PCR, the repertoire was profiled, and TCRdb retains in-frame clones only, with some absent. V, J and clone size were drawn from that table, and D and trimming were deduced from the DNA. This sample has about 190,000 clones; roughly four fifths occur once, and the top ten carry roughly 2.8%. In its sample, this clone was seen a few times. The target antigen is unknown. Trimming cost V 6 bases and J 7 bases, with 20 bases left between them. The CDR3 covers 15 residues. Per the germline V gene, CDR1 is MNHNS and CDR2 is SASEGT.

Sequenced: PBMCs. This receptor was obtained from a woman under 40 in good health and CMV-seropositive. The chain employs TRBV6-1 and TRBJ2-3, with D perhaps TRBD2 (6 bases). The DNA for the CDR3 is TGTGCCAGCAGCCGTCGAGGGCAGGGACTCAATACGCAGTATTTT. Its protein product is CASSRRGQGLNTQYF.